This T cell receptor beta chain was observed in a study of molecular identifiers for immune sequencing clone quantification listed by TCRdb under 2018. A note on the overall study: In a replicate experiment, RNA from about 19,000 or 110,000 naive CD8 T cells was split into five aliquots, four of which were sequenced. This methods study used CD8 T cells to benchmark TCR RNA copy counting and molecular-identifier clustering-based TCR repertoire sequencing (MIDCIRS).

Naive CD8 T cell libraries were made from about 20,000 to 1,000,000 sorted cells using 10%, 30% or 50% of purified RNA. Naive CD8 T cells, defined as CD8+CD4-CCR7+CD45RA+, were FACS-sorted into RLT Plus buffer on a BD FACSAria II. To test detection sensitivity, Jurkat RNA equivalent to more than 8 TCR copies was spiked into samples of roughly 20,000-1,000,000 naive CD8 T cells. CD8 T cells were enriched using RosetteSep CD8+ T Cell Enrichment Cocktail and Ficoll-Paque, and the enriched cells then underwent ACK red cell lysis. Receptor amplification or capture employed PCR. Reads for this sample came from an Illumina HiSeq 4000. Preparation of bulk TCR libraries followed a previously described approach, with the TCR primers listed in Table S5. Purification of total RNA was performed with the Qiagen AllPrep DNA/RNA kit. Reads from multiple sequencing runs of the same library were pooled before analysis. The original methods were these. Reads were retained only if the reads had an exact TCR constant sequence, and the retained reads were trimmed to 150 nt and grouped according to their 12-nt molecular barcodes. Reads inside each barcode group were sub-clustered using a 15% Levenshtein threshold, and a quality-weighted consensus sequence was constructed for each RNA molecule. Non-functional sequences were discarded, and so were lower-count sequences lying one edit away from another sequence. On the basis of fitting two negative binomial distributions, barcode sub-clusters with fewer than 20% of the maximum read count were discarded. TCRdb trimmed the raw reads at Q25, called clones with MiXCR and kept productive beta chains. Records with the same CDR3 protein are collapsed into one entry carrying the most frequent genes and DNA. What appears here as the V and J calls and clone size reflects TCRdb's work, not the paper's. This sample has approximately 35,000 distinct CDR3 sequences in its table, and about 18% of those were observed once. Under 1.3% of the sample goes to the ten largest clones.

Study-wide conclusions, independent of this receptor: Highly expanded clone sizes could be underestimated because identical TCR molecules may share a barcode. When barcode sub-clustering was not used, chimeric consensus sequences inflated TCR diversity, with chimeras reaching as high as 47%. Modeling indicated approximately 3.1 TCR RNA copies recovered per cell, compared with about ten by digital PCR, which implies a capture efficiency of about 31%. Spiked-in Jurkat TCR RNA equivalent to a single cell was reported to be detectable even among one million naive CD8 T cells. The naive libraries included spiked-in Jurkat TCR RNA (roughly 9 copies' worth), and this RNA is not part of the donor repertoire. In CMV-specific effector cells, over 98% of molecules were held by clones above 20 RNA copies, whereas under 1% of molecules were held by such clones in naive cells.

This clonotype was observed at least ten times. Its recognized antigen is unknown. No clone much larger than this one lies a single base away; base qualities are absent. The CDR3 spans 13 residues, from the cysteine through the phenylalanine. Only the CDR3 portion is preserved as DNA: 39 bases, with reading frame beginning at the first base. V is cut by 4 bases and J by 3 bases, and the space between the germline ends is 10 bases. According to the germline V gene, CDR1 reads SGHVS and CDR2 reads FNYEAQ. The receptor was derived from a human donor in good health. Some libraries in this study had Jurkat cell RNA spiked in. The chain couples TRBV7-6 to TRBJ2-7; the D call is tentative, TRBD1 or TRBD2, as each matches 5 bases. The sequenced material came from naive CD8+ T cells from blood, with Jurkat cell RNA spiked in. Taken with the paper, the label for cell subset or site translates to: FACS-sorted CD8+CD4-CCR7+CD45RA+ naive T cells. CDR3 reads: CASSWDLGYEQYF. The DNA sequence follows: TGTGCCAGCAGCTGGGACCTGGGCTACGAGCAGTACTTC.